Below are 16 T cell receptor beta chains sequenced from a single sample in a study of blood T cell repertoires in COVID-19. Data came from immunoSEQ multiplex PCR; TCRdb stores just in-frame clones and leaves some out. Among some 320,000 clones listed, about 88% were seen once. Sequenced input: PBMCs or T cells enriched from blood (not recorded which). Receptor source: a man in his 60s who had recovered from COVID-19.

This clone has just a few counts. The genes are TRBV5-1 and TRBJ1-2; TRBD1 is a possible D gene (6 bases). This CDR3 spans 15 amino acids. Germline loops: CDR1 SGHRS, CDR2 YFSETQ. V was pared by 4 bases and J by 0 bases, with 13 bases between. For the CDR3, the DNA is TGCGCCAGCAGCCTAGGACAGAGGTCTAACTATGGCTACACCTTC. Protein: CASSLGQRSNYGYTF.

The CDR3 region is CASSALPDSNTEAFF. In nucleotides, the CDR3 is TGTGCCAGCAGCGCCCTACCGGACAGTAACACTGAAGCTTTCTTT. The chain links TRBV9 to TRBJ1-1; TRBD1 might be the D (6 bases). Looked up from germline, CDR1 is SGDLS and CDR2 is YYNGEE. The CDR3 consists of 15 residues. Trimming left V 3 bases short and J 2 bases short, with 14 bases between.

The genes are TRBV3-1 (or the pseudogene TRBV3-2) and TRBJ1-2; tentative D call: TRBD1 (6 bases). Trimming cost V 4 bases and J 3 bases, with 18 bases left between them. Germline lookup yields CDR1 LGHDT and CDR2 YNNKEL (reference sequence). The CDR3 consists of 16 residues. CDR3 region: CASSRRTEHTDYGYTF. For the CDR3, the DNA is TGTGCCAGCAGCCGAAGGACAGAACACACCGACTATGGCTACACCTTC.

The chain uses TRBV28 and TRBJ1-5; maybe TRBD1 (5 bases). The V and J ends lost 3 bases and 4 bases respectively, with 13 bases between them. Germline-derived CDR1 and CDR2 are MDHEN and SYDVKM. The CDR3 runs 15 residues. DNA of the CDR3: TGTGCCAGCAGTTTCCCAGGGTCTGGGAATCAGCCCCAGCATTTT. Its translation is CASSFPGSGNQPQHF.

The table lists this clone with a count of one. The CDR3 is CASSLARTGEYNTEAFF. For the CDR3, the DNA is TGTGCCAGCAGCTTAGCCCGAACAGGGGAGTATAACACTGAAGCTTTCTTT. The gene calls are TRBV7-2 and TRBJ1-1, with TRBD1 identical over 7 bases. The V and J ends lost 0 bases and 2 bases, in that order; junction bases with no gene match: 9. The CDR3 is made up of 17 amino acids. CDR1 is SGHTA and CDR2 is FQGNSA in the germline V gene.

The chain couples TRBV6-5 to TRBJ2-2; 13 nucleotides agree with TRBD2. The CDR3 has 16 residues. In germline, CDR1 is MNHEY, CDR2 SVGAGI. Losses at the gene ends were 4 bases for V and 3 bases for J; bases not matched to a gene: 2. CDR3 sequence reads: CASSSGLAGYTGELFF. The CDR3 bases are TGTGCCAGCAGTTCGGGACTAGCGGGGTACACCGGGGAGCTGTTTTTT.

V and J are TRBV4-1 and TRBJ1-5, with unresolved D. V was clipped by 2 bases and J by 0 bases, with 8 bases between them. Per germline, CDR1 MGHRA and CDR2 YSYEKL. CDR3 length equals 15 residues. The CDR3: CASSQTGISNQPQHF. The CDR3 DNA sequence: TGCGCCAGCAGCCAAACCGGGATTAGCAATCAGCCCCAGCATTTT.

This chain uses TRBV19 with TRBJ2-7; D remains ambiguous. CDR1 LNHDA and CDR2 SQIVND come from the germline V gene (reference sequence). CDR3 length: 16 residues. V was cut by 4 bases and J by 2 bases, with 18 bases left in between. The CDR3 nucleotides are TGTGCCAGTAGTAGCTCGAACCTAGACCCACCCTACGAGCAGTACTTC. Translation: CASSSSNLDPPYEQYF.

This chain links TRBV10-3 with TRBJ1-2; 9 bases are a match to TRBD1. The CDR3 runs 17 residues. The V gene end was trimmed by 4 bases and the J gene end by 4 bases; junction bases not matched to a gene: 13. Germline CDR1 reads ENHRY; CDR2 reads SYGVKD. The CDR3 DNA is TGTGCCATCAGTGTTTCGGGACAGGGAGGTTCTTCCTATGGCTACACCTTC. Amino acid sequence: CAISVSGQGGSSYGYTF.

The J gene is TRBJ1-1, the V gene TRBV11-3; 7 bases match TRBD1. The germline gives CDR1 SGHNT, CDR2 YENEEA. The CDR3 spans 14 residues. J gave up 4 bases and V 2 bases, and 4 bases lay outside the gene matches. CDR3 region: CASSLTGTVTEAFF. For the CDR3, the DNA is TGTGCCAGCAGCTTAACCGGGACAGTCACTGAAGCTTTCTTT.

The chain uses TRBV2 and TRBJ2-1; 8 nucleotides match TRBD1. The germline CDR1 and CDR2 sequences are SNHLY and FYNNEI. The CDR3 covers 13 residues. Losses at the gene ends were 10 bases for V and 4 bases for J; bases not matched to a gene: 6. CDR3 region: CATGTGLYNEQFF. CDR3 DNA sequence: TGTGCCACGGGGACAGGCCTTTACAATGAGCAGTTCTTC.

Regarding this clone: The sample contains more than one DNA sequence encoding this CDR3. The J gene is TRBJ1-4, the V gene TRBV18, with TRBD1 matching over 10 bases. The CDR3 has 14 amino acids. V gave up 3 bases and J gave up 7 bases; unmatched junction bases: 2. Germline CDR1 KGHSH, CDR2 LQKENI. CDR3 region: CASSPGQGGEKLFF. In nucleotides, the CDR3 is TGTGCCAGCTCACCCGGACAGGGGGGTGAAAAACTGTTTTTT. Looking up the rest from reference TRBV18 and TRBJ1-4 gives the full variable domain: NAGVMQNPRHLVRRRGQEARLRCSPMKGHSHVYWYRQLPEEGLKFMVYLQKENIIDESGMPKERFSAEFPKEGPSILRIQQVVRGDSAAYFCASSPGQGGEKLFFGSGTQLSVL.

The CDR3, as DNA: TGTGCCAGCAGCTCCAACCACGGACAGTCGGGCAATCAGCCCCAGCATTTT. Translated: CASSSNHGQSGNQPQHF. This rearrangement joins TRBV11-2 to TRBJ1-5; tentatively, D is TRBD1 (6 bases). The length of the CDR3 is 17 residues. The V end lost 4 bases, the J end lost 2 bases, and 18 bases lay between the germline ends. The germline V gene encodes CDR1 SGHAT and CDR2 FQNNGV.

The gene calls are TRBV6-5 and TRBJ1-2; D remains ambiguous. Per the germline V gene, CDR1 is MNHEY and CDR2 is SVGAGI. The ends were cut back, 7 bases at V and 6 bases at J, with 18 bases in the middle. This CDR3 is 14 amino acids long. The DNA for the CDR3 is TGTGCCAGCACCTTACGGGGTAGCGAAGATGGCTACACCTTC. It encodes CASTLRGSEDGYTF.

This clone was seen only a few times. This chain connects TRBV7-6 to TRBJ2-2, with 7 bases identical to TRBD2. V lost 6 bases and J lost 6; bases outside the gene matches: 7. CDR3 length equals 14 residues. The germline V gene encodes CDR1 SGHVS and CDR2 FNYEAQ. This CDR3 reads CASRLRRGSGELFF. The DNA for the CDR3 is TGTGCCAGCAGGCTACGGCGGGGGTCCGGGGAGCTGTTTTTT.

This chain connects TRBV7-9 to TRBJ1-1; TRBD1 agrees at 7 bases. J was trimmed by 3 bases and V by 2 bases; bases with no gene match: 6. The CDR3 extends over 15 amino acids. The V gene's germline CDR1 is SEHNR and CDR2 FQNEAQ (reference sequence). DNA for the CDR3: TGTGCCAGCAGCTTACAAGGGGGCACGGACACTGAAGCTTTCTTT. Protein sequence: CASSLQGGTDTEAFF.